This TCR beta chain was observed in a study of blood T cell repertoires in COVID-19 (dated by TCRdb to between 2020 and 2021). A note on the overall study: Samples from collaborators originated in the United States, Italy and Spain and spanned both the acute and convalescent phases of COVID-19. The samples were drawn from two sources: the first 160 participants of the ongoing ImmuneRACE study, and 1,254 subjects contributed by 6 global collaborators. The repertoires were released in a freely available public database meant as a resource for research on the immune response to SARS-CoV-2. The material from the prospective study consisted of cDNA or gDNA derived from T cells, B-cell-depleted T cells, or PBMCs. Deeply sampled blood TCRbeta repertoires from subjects exposed to, actively infected with, or recovered from COVID-19 were included in the dataset. Where available, HLA class I and class II types were taken from metadata supplied by the sample provider and were not determined by assay-based typing. The sample metadata nearly always contained a de-identified subject ID, COVID-19 status, age in years and sex. The paper as a whole reports these results and caveats: The quantity of clinical and demographic metadata differed by source and by participant and was supplied without curation.

The immunoSEQ Assay, a bias-controlled multiplex PCR, was used to amplify TCRbeta CDR3 regions from genomic DNA. The published analysis was carried out like this. The number of nucleated cells in each sample was estimated by amplification of reference gene primers within the assay. To quantify the absolute abundance of each unique TCRbeta CDR3 rearrangement, sequence reads were collapsed and filtered. For each sample, productive Simpson clonality was calculated by taking the square root of Simpson's diversity index across productive rearrangements. As stored in TCRdb, this immuneACCESS dataset retains in-frame rearrangements with V and J assigned. A fraction of the clones does not appear; measured against another copy, unresolved V genes explain less than half of the discrepancy, and the remainder lacks a known reason. V, J and clone size are taken as reported in that table, and D and trimming were inferred from the DNA itself. The sample table records more than 85,000 clones; over 65% of these occur just once. The ten largest clones add up to around 4% of the sample.

Each collaborating institution followed its own protocols to collect whole blood in K2EDTA tubes. For TCRbeta analysis, collaborators shipped samples as frozen whole blood, isolated PBMCs, or DNA extracted from either of those sample types. Based on the germline V gene, the CDR1 and CDR2 sequences are MNHNS and SASEGT. Trimmed from V: 1 base; trimmed from J: 6 bases; junction bases lacking a gene match: 11. The CDR3 starts with the cysteine, ends with the phenylalanine, and has 17 residues. The only DNA kept is the CDR3, 51 bases in frame from the first base. In regard to this clone: This clone's antigen is unknown. One base away there is no much larger clone; base qualities are not given.

Recombination connected TRBV6-1 to TRBJ2-1; TRBD1 lines up with 8 middle nucleotides. Sequenced material: peripheral blood. The TCR originated in a human donor in a cohort sampled during active COVID-19. The CDR3 has the sequence CASSEGRLPDRVNEQFF. At the DNA level, the sequence is TGTGCCAGCAGTGAAGGACGATTACCGGACAGGGTCAATGAGCAGTTCTTC.